The 10 T cell receptor beta chains in this list originate from one sample, sequenced in a study of T-cell reconstitution after alpha-beta-depleted transplantation in children. A TCRbeta library incorporating unique molecular identifiers was prepared. TCRdb itself ran the PCR reads through MiXCR, one entry per CDR3 protein. The data contain around 670,000 distinct CDR3 sequences, about 12% of them singletons. Sample: PBMCs, taken before TCRalphabeta/CD19-depleted stem cell transplant. The receptors originated from a girl aged 2 to 10 with congenital amegakaryocytic thrombocytopenia, due to receive a stem cell transplant.

Ten or more counts support this clonotype. The chain employs TRBV12-3 or TRBV12-4 and TRBJ1-6; 7 nucleotides line up with TRBD1. J lost 8 bases, V lost 3 bases, and 1 base had no gene match. This CDR3 region has 13 residues. The CDR3 sequence: CASSLQGDSPLHF. The DNA of the CDR3 is TGTGCCAGCAGTTTGCAGGGGGATTCACCCCTCCACTTT.

As to this clonotype: Its ends do not fully match the called genes, so a read error is possible. The gene calls are TRBV12-3 or TRBV12-4 and TRBJ2-5; D not resolved. This CDR3 comprises 13 residues. The CDR3 DNA is TGTGCCAGCAGTTCGACTTCGGAAGACACCCAGTACTTC. Protein sequence: CASSSTSEDTQYF.

The rearrangement links TRBV29-1 to TRBJ2-1; 9 bases agree with TRBD1. CDR1 and CDR2 (germline): SQVTM, ANQGSEA. CDR3 length: 14 amino acids. V lost 6 bases to trimming and J lost 0 bases; unmatched junction nucleotides: 3. CDR3 sequence: CSVGTGFSYNEQFF. For the CDR3, the DNA is TGCAGCGTGGGGACAGGGTTCTCCTACAATGAGCAGTTCTTC.

The rearrangement joins TRBV11-3 to TRBJ2-1; 12 bases align to TRBD2. Losses at the gene ends were 5 bases for V and 6 bases for J; bases not matched to a gene: 11. Germline V lookup: CDR1 SGHNT, CDR2 YENEEA. This CDR3 comprises 17 residues. CDR3 sequence reads: CASSPGLAGNFGNEQFF. The CDR3 bases are TGTGCCAGCAGCCCTGGACTAGCGGGAAATTTTGGCAATGAGCAGTTCTTC.

The V gene is TRBV20-1, the J gene TRBJ2-5; 8 nucleotides match TRBD2. With 3 bases clipped from V and 1 base from J, the junction kept 7 bases outside the gene matches. This CDR3 is 15 amino acids long. Germline lookup yields CDR1 DFQATT and CDR2 SNEGSKA (reference sequence). The CDR3 spells CSASAAGGPQETQYF. The DNA of the CDR3 is TGCAGTGCTAGTGCGGCGGGAGGCCCCCAAGAGACCCAGTACTTC.

This clonotype was counted many times. The chain recombines TRBV12-3 or TRBV12-4 with TRBJ2-1, with D tentatively TRBD1 (6 bases). V was clipped by 4 bases and J by 7 bases, with 14 bases between them. The CDR3 has 14 residues. DNA for the CDR3: TGTGCCAGCAGTTGGGGCAGGGGTAGTAATGAGCAGTTCTTC. Amino acid sequence: CASSWGRGSNEQFF.

The chain couples TRBV27 to TRBJ1-2, with a weak D call TRBD1 (5 bases). Trimming cost V 6 bases and J 5 bases, with 16 bases left between them. Per the germline V gene, CDR1 is MNHEY and CDR2 is SMNVEV (reference sequence). The CDR3 has 14 residues. The CDR3 loop reads CASRFPGPGYGYTF. For the CDR3, the DNA is TGTGCCAGCAGGTTCCCAGGGCCCGGGTATGGCTACACCTTC.

This clonotype was counted only a few times. The DNA of the CDR3 is TGCAGTGCTGGGCCCCGGAACACTGAAGCTTTCTTT. Translation gives CSAGPRNTEAFF. This sequence joins TRBV20-1 and TRBJ1-1; D unresolved. The germline gives CDR1 DFQATT, CDR2 SNEGSKA (reference sequence). V shed 5 bases and J shed 1 base, with 8 bases lying between them. CDR3 length: 12 amino acids.

This clonotype has at least ten counts. The J gene is TRBJ2-1, the V gene TRBV5-1; 8 bases match TRBD2. Per germline, CDR1 SGHRS and CDR2 YFSETQ. With V trimmed by 0 bases and J by 6 bases, 29 bases remained unmatched. CDR3 length: 23 amino acids. CDR3 sequence (DNA): TGCGCCAGCAGCTTGGGGGGCATAGTAACGCTCCAATGGCGGGAGGTAACGGGCAATGAGCAGTTCTTC. Encoded protein: CASSLGGIVTLQWREVTGNEQFF.

This chain uses TRBV6-5 with TRBJ1-2; D possibly corresponds to TRBD1 (5 bases). This CDR3 is 16 amino acids long. From germline, CDR1 is MNHEY and CDR2 SVGAGI. Trimming left V 2 bases short and J 8 bases short, with 21 bases between. The CDR3 is CASSYLMGGPEQGYTF. As DNA, the CDR3 is TGTGCCAGCAGTTACCTCATGGGGGGACCTGAACAGGGCTACACCTTC.